These 12 T cell receptor beta chains share one sample of origin, sequenced in a study of T cell responses to AZD1222 COVID-19 vaccine. Repertoires were generated with immunoSEQ multiplex PCR, while TCRdb's copy carries only in-frame clones and drops some. The sample yields 80,000 to 100,000 clones, 85% to 90% seen once. The sequences come from peripheral blood, collected 28 days after the second AZD1222 dose. The receptors come from an adult who received the AZD1222 COVID-19 vaccine.

The chain has TRBV4-2 and TRBJ2-5; D unresolved. V was shortened by 1 base and J by 2 bases, with 5 bases between the two germline ends. This CDR3 comprises 13 residues. Germline V lookup: CDR1 LGHNA, CDR2 YNFKEQ. For the CDR3, the DNA is TGTGCCAGCAGCCAAGGGGATCAAGAGACCCAGTACTTC. Translated, it gives CASSQGDQETQYF.

The rearrangement uses TRBV29-1 and TRBJ1-1; TRBD1 might be the D (6 bases). The CDR3 runs to 12 residues. Germline lookup yields CDR1 SQVTM and CDR2 ANQGSEA. Deletions cut 6 bases from V and 3 bases from J, with 11 bases between. CDR3 sequence (DNA): TGCAGCGTAAGGGGGATTGACACTGAAGCTTTCTTT. Its translation is CSVRGIDTEAFF. Variable domain in full (rest from reference TRBV29-1 and TRBJ1-1): SAVISQKPSRDICQRGTSLTIQCQVDSQVTMMFWYRQQPGQSLTLIATANQGSEATYESGFVIDKFPISRPNLTFSTLTVSNMSPEDSSIYLCSVRGIDTEAFFGQGTRLTVV.

The CDR3: CASSQGGSGGEQYF. The CDR3 nucleotides are TGCGCCAGCAGCCAAGGGGGGTCCGGGGGAGAGCAGTACTTC. This chain links TRBV4-3 with TRBJ2-7; D is perhaps TRBD2 (6 bases). V was pared by 1 base and J by 7 bases, with 14 bases between. Germline-derived CDR1 and CDR2 are LGHNA and YSLEER. The CDR3 sequence is 14 residues long.

The rearrangement joins TRBV28 to TRBJ1-1; D is unclear. Germline V gives CDR1 MDHEN, CDR2 SYDVKM. V gave up 7 bases and J gave up 7 bases, with 10 bases separating them. The CDR3 extends over 11 amino acids. CDR3 coding DNA: TGTGCCAGCATTGGCAGCCGTGAAGCTTTCTTT. Its protein is CASIGSREAFF. Full variable domain (outside the CDR3, taken from reference TRBV28 and TRBJ1-1): DVKVTQSSRYLVKRTGEKVFLECVQDMDHENMFWYRQDPGLGLRLIYFSYDVKMKEKGDIPEGYSVSREKKERFSLILESASTNQTSMYLCASIGSREAFFGQGTRLTVV.

The chain links TRBV28 to TRBJ2-4; D is undetermined. The V gene lost 1 base and the J gene lost 9 bases, with 16 bases spanning the gap. Looked up from germline, CDR1 is MDHEN and CDR2 is SYDVKM. The CDR3 spans 15 residues. For the CDR3, the DNA is TGTGCCAGCAGTTTATCCCCCACCGGCGGCGGCATTCAGTACTTC. It specifies CASSLSPTGGGIQYF.

This clone was recorded once. At the DNA level, this CDR3 is encoded by other sequences in the same sample as well. The chain links TRBV7-6 to TRBJ2-7; no firm D call. The CDR3 has 13 residues. Looked up from germline, CDR1 is SGHVS and CDR2 is FNYEAQ. V lost 1 base and J 3 bases, leaving 7 bases between the germline ends. The CDR3: CASSLGPNYEQYF. In nucleotides, the CDR3 is TGTGCCAGCAGCTTAGGCCCCAACTACGAGCAGTACTTC. The full variable domain, its missing parts supplied by reference TRBV7-6 and TRBJ2-7, is GAGVSQSPRYKVTKRGQDVALRCDPISGHVSLYWYRQALGQGPEFLTYFNYEAQQDKSGLPNDRFSAERPEGSISTLTIQRTEQRDSAMYRCASSLGPNYEQYFGPGTRLTVT.

The chain carries TRBV9 and TRBJ2-3, with D possibly being TRBD2 (5 bases). The CDR3 sequence is 14 residues long. Germline CDR1 SGDLS, CDR2 YYNGEE. V shed 4 bases and J shed 8 bases, with 17 bases lying between them. The CDR3 loop is CASSPLGGLTTQYF. For the CDR3, the DNA is TGTGCCAGCAGCCCACTAGGAGGTCTTACTACGCAGTATTTT.

This clone was observed once. V is TRBV24-1 and J is TRBJ2-5; the D is unclear. CDR1 is KGHDR, CDR2 SFDVKD, per germline. V lost 2 bases, J lost 7 bases, and 7 bases lay in between. The CDR3 spans 12 residues. In DNA form, the CDR3 reads TGTGCCACCAGTGATTCCCGAGCGACCCAGTACTTC. Translating it yields CATSDSRATQYF.

The chain has TRBV5-5 and TRBJ1-2; 12 nucleotides agree with TRBD1. This CDR3 comprises 16 residues. Germline CDR1 reads SGHKS; CDR2 reads YYEKEE (reference sequence). V shed 4 bases and J 7 bases; nucleotides not matched to a gene: 11. The CDR3 DNA reads as TGTGCCAGCAGCCTGGGACAGGGGGCCGGTTCGATTGGCTACACCTTC. The encoded protein is CASSLGQGAGSIGYTF.

This rearrangement joins TRBV5-1 to TRBJ2-1; 8 bases line up with TRBD2. Unmatched junction bases numbered 6, after V lost 0 bases and J lost 7 bases. The germline V gene has CDR1 SGHRS and CDR2 YFSETQ. The CDR3 spans 15 residues. Written as DNA, the CDR3 is TGCGCCAGCAGCTTGGGGGGGACTAGAGGAAATGAGCAGTTCTTC. It is translated as CASSLGGTRGNEQFF.

The CDR3 region has the DNA TGTGCCAGCTCAAGCGATCCAACTAATGAAAAACTGTTTTTT. Its translation is CASSSDPTNEKLFF. V is TRBV18 and J is TRBJ1-4; D gene uncertain. The CDR3 loop spans 14 amino acids. Germline V gives CDR1 KGHSH, CDR2 LQKENI. With 5 bases removed from V and 0 bases from J, the gap between germline ends came to 7 bases. The full variable domain, its missing parts supplied by reference TRBV18 and TRBJ1-4, is NAGVMQNPRHLVRRRGQEARLRCSPMKGHSHVYWYRQLPEEGLKFMVYLQKENIIDESGMPKERFSAEFPKEGPSILRIQQVVRGDSAAYFCASSSDPTNEKLFFGSGTQLSVL.

The chain is built from TRBV3-1 (or the pseudogene TRBV3-2) and TRBJ1-1; no reliable D call. In germline, CDR1 is LGHDT, CDR2 YNNKEL (reference sequence). The V and J ends lost 1 base and 7 bases respectively, with 13 bases between them. The CDR3 is 14 amino acids. The CDR3: CASSQVTRRGEAFF. Here the CDR3 DNA reads TGTGCCAGCAGCCAAGTAACCCGTCGGGGTGAAGCTTTCTTT.